These 12 T cell receptor beta chains share one sample of origin, sequenced in a study of T-cell memory formation after mild COVID-19. TCRdb itself ran the 5' RACE reads through MiXCR, one entry per CDR3 protein. This table holds fewer than 650,000 distinct CDR3 sequences, roughly 17% found once. The sequenced sample was PBMCs or a T cell subset sorted from them (not recorded which). The receptors derive from an adult woman who had mild COVID-19 (a few samples of this study predate the infection). Cell type and time point are not known.

This clonotype was picked up a small number of times. The chain employs TRBV29-1 and TRBJ2-7, with TRBD2 identical over 10 bases. The CDR3 covers 12 residues. Germline V CDR1 and CDR2: SQVTM, ANQGSEA. The J segment lost 3 bases and the V segment lost 7 bases, leaving 3 bases of the junction unmatched. CDR3 loop: CSAWTSGYEQYF. CDR3 sequence (DNA): TGCAGCGCTTGGACTAGCGGCTACGAGCAGTACTTC.

This clonotype was observed at least ten times. The chain joins TRBV7-2 to TRBJ2-2, with D hard to call. The V end was cut by 5 bases, the J end by 1 base, with 8 bases between. The CDR3 extends over 14 amino acids. Germline V lookup: CDR1 SGHTA, CDR2 FQGNSA. For the CDR3, the DNA is TGTGCCAGCAGCCCACTGGTGAACACCGGGGAGCTGTTTTTT. Its translation is CASSPLVNTGELFF.

This clonotype has just a few counts. V usage is TRBV5-1 and J usage is TRBJ2-1; 7 bases fit TRBD1. The CDR3 covers 15 residues. V lost 3 bases and J lost 5; bases outside the gene matches: 8. Germline V CDR1 and CDR2: SGHRS, YFSETQ. The CDR3 protein is CASSSGQETNNEQFF. As DNA, the CDR3 is TGCGCCAGCAGCTCAGGACAGGAGACTAACAATGAGCAGTTCTTC.

The genes are TRBV7-8 and TRBJ1-1; possibly TRBD1 for D (6 bases). The CDR3 extends over 15 amino acids. V gave up 1 base and J gave up 4 bases, with 13 bases separating them. The germline gives CDR1 SGHVS, CDR2 FQNEAQ. In DNA, the CDR3 is TGTGCCAGCAGCTTAGTGGGGATCAGGGGCACTGAAGCTTTCTTT. This codes for CASSLVGIRGTEAFF.

This clonotype was detected only a few times. V is TRBV13 and J is TRBJ2-3, with 7 bases identical to TRBD1. Looked up from germline, CDR1 is PRHDT and CDR2 is FYEKMQ (reference sequence). Germline trimming cut 5 bases from V and 2 bases from J; bases unmatched to any gene: 10. CDR3 length: 16 amino acids. The CDR3 loop reads CASSDRQGNFTDTQYF. CDR3 nucleotide sequence: TGTGCCAGCAGCGACAGACAGGGAAATTTCACAGATACGCAGTATTTT.

The V and J genes are TRBV5-1 and TRBJ1-2, with D possibly being TRBD1 (5 bases). This CDR3 has 13 amino acids. The germline CDR1 and CDR2 sequences are SGHRS and YFSETQ. Trimming left V 0 bases short and J 6 bases short, with 9 bases between. Written as DNA, the CDR3 is TGCGCCAGCAGCTTGGGGACATCGAATGGCTACACCTTC. Residues: CASSLGTSNGYTF. The full variable domain, in which reference TRBV5-1 and TRBJ1-2 provide the parts outside the CDR3, is KAGVTQTPRYLIKTRGQQVTLSCSPISGHRSVSWYQQTPGQGLQFLFEYFSETQRNKGNFPGRFSGRQFSNSRSEMNVSTLELGDSALYLCASSLGTSNGYTFGSGTRLTVV.

This chain joins TRBV4-1 and TRBJ2-7, with 10 bases aligning to TRBD1. The CDR3 extends over 16 amino acids. The germline gives CDR1 MGHRA, CDR2 YSYEKL. The ends lost 3 bases at V and 6 bases at J; junction bases unmatched: 11. The CDR3 is CASSQPLGTGVAEQYF. CDR3 nucleotides: TGCGCCAGCAGCCAGCCCCTCGGGACAGGGGTTGCCGAGCAGTACTTC.

This clonotype was observed a few times. The chain has TRBV12-3 or TRBV12-4 and TRBJ2-1, with 7 bases matching TRBD1. The CDR3 covers 14 residues. V lost 4 bases, J lost 7 bases, and 7 bases stayed unmatched. The CDR3 sequence is CASSSGDSRNEQFF. The CDR3 coding sequence is TGTGCCAGCAGTTCCGGGGACAGCCGAAATGAGCAGTTCTTC.

This clonotype was picked up a small number of times. J is TRBJ2-1 and V is TRBV30; no definite D call. V was clipped by 2 bases and J by 9 bases, with 8 bases between them. Germline V gene lookup returns CDR1 GTSNPN and CDR2 SVGIG (reference sequence). The CDR3 spans 11 residues. The CDR3 DNA reads TGTGCCTGGAGTAGGAGAGGTGAGCAGTTCTTC. It yields the protein CAWSRRGEQFF.

This clonotype has just a few counts. The chain couples TRBV30 to TRBJ2-2; D remains ambiguous. Deletions cut 8 bases from V and 3 bases from J, with 19 bases between. The CDR3 sequence is 15 residues long. CDR1 is GTSNPN and CDR2 is SVGIG in the germline V gene (reference sequence). The DNA of the CDR3 is TGTGCCCTCTTACGGCCGAATCAGTACACCGGGGAGCTGTTTTTT. Translated, it gives CALLRPNQYTGELFF.

This CDR3 reads CASRKTSAYEQYF. The CDR3 DNA is TGTGCCAGCAGAAAGACTAGCGCCTACGAGCAGTACTTC. This sequence joins TRBV2 and TRBJ2-7; 8 positions agree with TRBD2. The CDR3 has 13 residues. Losses at the gene ends were 6 bases for V and 2 bases for J; bases not matched to a gene: 3. Germline assignment: CDR1 SNHLY and CDR2 FYNNEI.

The rearrangement uses TRBV19 and TRBJ1-1; tentatively, D is TRBD1 (6 bases). The CDR3 spans 13 residues. Germline CDR1 is LNHDA and CDR2 is SQIVND (reference sequence). V was shortened by 8 bases and J by 1 base, with 11 bases between the two germline ends. In DNA form, the CDR3 reads TGTGCCAGTGGTCTGGGACAGAACACTGAAGCTTTCTTT. As protein: CASGLGQNTEAFF.